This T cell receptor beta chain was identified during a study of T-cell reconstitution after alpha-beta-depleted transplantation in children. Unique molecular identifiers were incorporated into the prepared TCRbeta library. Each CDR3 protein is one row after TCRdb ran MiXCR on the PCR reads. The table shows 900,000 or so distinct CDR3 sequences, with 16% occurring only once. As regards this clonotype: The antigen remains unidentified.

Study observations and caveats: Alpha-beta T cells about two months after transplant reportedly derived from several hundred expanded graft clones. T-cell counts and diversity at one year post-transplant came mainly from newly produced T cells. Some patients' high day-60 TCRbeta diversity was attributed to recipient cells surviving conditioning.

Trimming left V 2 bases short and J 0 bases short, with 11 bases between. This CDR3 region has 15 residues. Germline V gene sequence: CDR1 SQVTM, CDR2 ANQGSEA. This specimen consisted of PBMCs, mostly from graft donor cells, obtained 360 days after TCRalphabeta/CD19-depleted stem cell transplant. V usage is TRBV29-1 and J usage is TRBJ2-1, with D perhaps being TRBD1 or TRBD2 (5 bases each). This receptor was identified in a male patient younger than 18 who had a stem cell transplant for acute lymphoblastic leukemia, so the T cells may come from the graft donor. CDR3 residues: CSVERDLSSYNEQFF. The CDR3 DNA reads TGCAGCGTTGAAAGGGACCTCAGCTCCTACAATGAGCAGTTCTTC.